This T cell receptor beta chain was sequenced during a study of cytomegalovirus exposure and HLA in healthy donors. General observations from the study: It was shown in a later analysis that HLA-associated TCR beta chains were more clonally expanded than other, equally common chains. Among immune exposure information, only CMV serostatus was available.

It was with 60 Vbeta and 13 Jbeta primers that the PCR ran. Original data processing: Tens of millions of unique TCR beta chains, roughly 12 million shared, were counted in a later analysis. This table comes from immunoSEQ multiplex PCR, and its TCRdb copy is limited to in-frame clones, with some not included. The V and J calls and clone size are taken from that table; D and trimming were inferred from the DNA. The sample holds fewer than 150,000 clones, more than 80% seen once. The donors (healthy individuals) were bone marrow donors. Worth noting for this clone: What it binds is unknown.

Specimen: PBMCs. The clonotype comes from a man aged 40-55 years in good health and CMV-seronegative.

The CDR3 nucleotides read TGCGCCAGCAGCTTGGTTCTCGGGGGGTCTAGCACAGATACGCAGTATTTT. It codes for CASSLVLGGSSTDTQYF. This sequence joins TRBV5-1 and TRBJ2-3; 7 bases match TRBD2. The germline CDR1 and CDR2 sequences are SGHRS and YFSETQ. Trimming took 0 bases from V and 0 from J; bases not matched to a gene: 7. The CDR3 covers 17 residues.